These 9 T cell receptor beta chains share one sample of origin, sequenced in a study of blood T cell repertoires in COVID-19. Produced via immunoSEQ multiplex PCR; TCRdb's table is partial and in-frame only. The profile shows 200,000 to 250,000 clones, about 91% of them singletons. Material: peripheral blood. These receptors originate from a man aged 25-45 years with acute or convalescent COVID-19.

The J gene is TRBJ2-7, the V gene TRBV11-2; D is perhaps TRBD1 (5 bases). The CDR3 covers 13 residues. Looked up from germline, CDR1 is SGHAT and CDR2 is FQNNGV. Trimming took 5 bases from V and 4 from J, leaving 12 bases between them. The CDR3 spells CASSTGHTYEQYF. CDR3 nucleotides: TGTGCCAGCAGCACTGGACACACTTACGAGCAGTACTTC.

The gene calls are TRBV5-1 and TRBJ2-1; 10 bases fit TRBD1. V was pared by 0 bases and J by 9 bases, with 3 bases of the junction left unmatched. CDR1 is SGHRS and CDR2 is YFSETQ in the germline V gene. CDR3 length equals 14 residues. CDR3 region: CASSLGQGAGEQFF. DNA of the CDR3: TGCGCCAGCAGCTTGGGACAGGGGGCCGGTGAGCAGTTCTTC.

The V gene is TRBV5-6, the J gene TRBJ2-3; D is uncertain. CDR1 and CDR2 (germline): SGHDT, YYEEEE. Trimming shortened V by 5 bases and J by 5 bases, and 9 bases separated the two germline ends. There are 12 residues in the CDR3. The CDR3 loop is CASRKTLDTQYF. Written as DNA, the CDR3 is TGTGCCAGCAGGAAGACTTTAGATACGCAGTATTTT.

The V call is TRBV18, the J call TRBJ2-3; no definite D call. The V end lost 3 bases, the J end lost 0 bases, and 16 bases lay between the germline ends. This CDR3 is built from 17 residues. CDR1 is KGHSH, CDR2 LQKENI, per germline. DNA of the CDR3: TGTGCCAGCTCACCCCAGGATGTCGGCTCCAGCACAGATACGCAGTATTTT. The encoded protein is CASSPQDVGSSTDTQYF.

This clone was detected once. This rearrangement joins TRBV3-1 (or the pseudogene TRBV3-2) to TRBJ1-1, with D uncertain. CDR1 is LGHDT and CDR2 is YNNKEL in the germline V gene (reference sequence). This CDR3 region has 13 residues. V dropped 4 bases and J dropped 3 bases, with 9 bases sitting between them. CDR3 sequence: CASSRLEHTEAFF. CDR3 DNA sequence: TGTGCCAGCAGCCGTCTAGAACACACTGAAGCTTTCTTT.

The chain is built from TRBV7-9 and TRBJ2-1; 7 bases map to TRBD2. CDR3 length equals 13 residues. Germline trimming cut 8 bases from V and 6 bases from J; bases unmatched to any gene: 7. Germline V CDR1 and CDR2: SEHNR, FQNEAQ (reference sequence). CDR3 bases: TGTGCCAGCCTTTCGTGGGGGGGCAATGAGCAGTTCTTC. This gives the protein CASLSWGGNEQFF. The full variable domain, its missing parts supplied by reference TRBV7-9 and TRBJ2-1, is DTGVSQNPRHKITKRGQNVTFRCDPISEHNRLYWYRQTLGQGPEFLTYFQNEAQLEKSRLLSDRFSAERPKGSFSTLEIQRTEQGDSAMYLCASLSWGGNEQFFGPGTRLTVL.

The CDR3, as DNA: TGTGCCAGCAGTCCCGGGAGCCCAACTTATGGCTACACCTTC. As protein: CASSPGSPTYGYTF. The chain couples TRBV6-5 to TRBJ1-2; D gene uncertain. CDR1 and CDR2 (germline): MNHEY, SVGAGI. The germline V and J ends were trimmed by 5 bases and 5 bases, with 15 bases remaining between them. The CDR3 has 14 amino acids.

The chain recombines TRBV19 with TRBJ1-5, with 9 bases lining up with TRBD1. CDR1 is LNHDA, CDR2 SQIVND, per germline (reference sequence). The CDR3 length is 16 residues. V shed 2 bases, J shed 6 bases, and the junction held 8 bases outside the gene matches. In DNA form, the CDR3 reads TGTGCCAGTAGTATATCTACAGGGGGCAATCTTCAGCCCCAGCATTTT. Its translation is CASSISTGGNLQPQHF.

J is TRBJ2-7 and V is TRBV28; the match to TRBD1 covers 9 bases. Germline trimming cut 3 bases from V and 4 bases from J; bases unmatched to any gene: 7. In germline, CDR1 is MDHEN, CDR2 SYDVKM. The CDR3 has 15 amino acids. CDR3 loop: CASSLHRGQGYEQYF. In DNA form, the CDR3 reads TGTGCCAGCAGTTTGCACAGGGGGCAGGGGTACGAGCAGTACTTC.